Sequencing of this T cell receptor (beta chain) was carried out in a study of CD4 T cells in relation to SARS-CoV-2 and coronaviruses. A note on this clone: The antigen is unknown.

Data came from immunoSEQ multiplex PCR; TCRdb stores just in-frame clones and leaves some out. The data show under 25,000 clones, approximately 78% seen once. The unexposed donors gave CD4+ T cells in about 2010-2019, prior to COVID-19. After roughly ten days of culture, CD4+ T cells were isolated. V shed 6 bases and J 4 bases; nucleotides not matched to a gene: 9. The CDR3 is 14 residues long. The chain links TRBV23-1 to TRBJ2-7; 7 bases map to TRBD1. TRBV23-1 is annotated as an ORF whose role is uncertain. The receptor's source is a human donor in good health. The sample consisted of CD4+ T cells from PBMCs, cultured in vitro. CDR3 bases: TGCGCCAGCAGACGGACAGGAGACGATTACGAGCAGTACTTC. It encodes CASRRTGDDYEQYF.